These 24 T cell receptor beta chains came from one sample sequenced in a study of blood T cell repertoires in COVID-19. TCRdb's table, derived via immunoSEQ multiplex PCR, lists solely in-frame clones and lacks some. The repertoire has a few hundred thousand clones, 75% to 90% of them found once; the top ten carry 4% to 4.5%. The sequenced sample consisted of PBMCs or T cells enriched from blood (not recorded which). The receptors originated from a woman in her thirties who had recovered from COVID-19.

J is TRBJ1-2 and V is TRBV2, with D possibly matching TRBD1 (5 bases). CDR1 SNHLY and CDR2 FYNNEI come from the germline V gene. The CDR3 consists of 15 residues. V was shortened by 6 bases and J by 5 bases, with 19 bases between the two germline ends. CDR3 coding DNA: TGTGCCAGCAGGGAATCGGGGGGAGGAGGGTATGGCTACACCTTC. It is translated as CASRESGGGGYGYTF. Supplemented by reference TRBV2 and TRBJ1-2, the full variable domain reads EPEVTQTPSHQVTQMGQEVILRCVPISNHLYFYWYRQILGQKVEFLVSFYNNEISEKSEIFDDQFSVERPDGSNFTLKIRSTKLEDSAMYFCASRESGGGGYGYTFGSGTRLTVV.

The chain joins TRBV18 to TRBJ2-3, with 9 bases matching TRBD1. CDR1 is KGHSH and CDR2 is LQKENI in the germline V gene. V lost 0 bases and J lost 2; bases outside the gene matches: 3. The CDR3 runs to 16 residues. The CDR3 region is CASSPPGTGFTDTQYF. CDR3 bases: TGTGCCAGCTCACCACCCGGGACAGGGTTCACAGATACGCAGTATTTT.

The V call is TRBV10-3, the J call TRBJ1-2; TRBD1 agrees at 9 bases. This CDR3 contains 15 residues. J gave up 2 bases and V 4 bases, and 5 bases lay outside the gene matches. CDR1 ENHRY and CDR2 SYGVKD come from the germline V gene. The CDR3 loop is CAISGGQGENYGYTF. The CDR3, as DNA: TGTGCCATCAGTGGGGGACAGGGAGAAAACTATGGCTACACCTTC.

The chain carries TRBV28 and TRBJ1-2; 11 bases match TRBD1. V lost 11 bases and J lost 2; bases outside the gene matches: 16. Germline CDR1 reads MDHEN; CDR2 reads SYDVKM. The CDR3 runs 17 residues. This CDR3 is CASTRGDRGVVNYGYTF. The CDR3 coding sequence is TGTGCCTCCACCCGCGGGGACAGGGGGGTTGTAAACTATGGCTACACCTTC.

The CDR3 reads CSVATELDQPQHF. CDR3 nucleotides: TGCAGCGTCGCGACAGAGTTGGATCAGCCCCAGCATTTT. V is TRBV29-1 and J is TRBJ1-5; the D gene is possibly TRBD1 (5 bases). The CDR3 sequence is 13 residues long. CDR1 SQVTM and CDR2 ANQGSEA come from the germline V gene. V was pared by 6 bases and J by 5 bases, with 14 bases between.

The chain carries TRBV6-1 and TRBJ2-7, with D possibly TRBD2 on 6 matching bases. Germline V CDR1 and CDR2: MNHNS, SASEGT. The CDR3 sequence is 11 residues long. The V and J ends lost 8 bases and 5 bases respectively, with 10 bases between them. This CDR3 is CASREYHEQYF. The CDR3 DNA is TGTGCCAGCCGGGAGTACCACGAGCAGTACTTC.

The rearrangement uses TRBV11-2 and TRBJ1-2, with 7 bases lining up with TRBD1. The V and J ends lost 0 bases and 2 bases, in that order; junction bases with no gene match: 12. The length of the CDR3 is 18 residues. CDR1 is SGHAT and CDR2 is FQNNGV in the germline V gene. CDR3 in DNA: TGTGCCAGCAGCTTAGATCAGGTCTTCGGCAGGGGGAACTATGGCTACACCTTC. Its protein product is CASSLDQVFGRGNYGYTF. Looking up the rest from reference TRBV11-2 and TRBJ1-2 gives the full variable domain: EAGVAQSPRYKIIEKRQSVAFWCNPISGHATLYWYQQILGQGPKLLIQFQNNGVVDDSQLPKDRFSAERLKGVDSTLKIQPAKLEDSAVYLCASSLDQVFGRGNYGYTFGSGTRLTVV.

This clone was counted a few times. This chain links TRBV25-1 with TRBJ2-7; 8 bases agree with TRBD2. Looked up from germline, CDR1 is MGHDK and CDR2 is SYGVNS. Germline trimming cut 2 bases from V and 1 base from J; bases unmatched to any gene: 10. CDR3 length: 17 residues. CDR3 nucleotides: TGTGCCAGCAGTGAACCCACCCCGACTAGCGAATCCTACGAGCAGTACTTC. This encodes CASSEPTPTSESYEQYF.

This clone was seen a single time. This sequence joins TRBV20-1 and TRBJ1-1; no clear D. CDR3 length: 14 amino acids. Germline V gives CDR1 DFQATT, CDR2 SNEGSKA (reference sequence). Trimming left V 3 bases short and J 6 bases short, with 17 bases between. DNA for the CDR3: TGCAGTGCTAGTTCGACCGGGAGGGTTCCTGAAGCTTTCTTT. It codes for CSASSTGRVPEAFF.

V and J are TRBV18 and TRBJ1-3; D is perhaps TRBD1 (6 bases). Germline CDR1 KGHSH, CDR2 LQKENI. CDR3 size: 16 residues. The V and J ends lost 8 bases and 2 bases respectively, with 19 bases between them. CDR3 nucleotide sequence: TGTGCCAGCGCCCCCGGGACACCACTACCTGGAAACACCATATATTTT. Translating it yields CASAPGTPLPGNTIYF.

This rearrangement joins TRBV6-5 to TRBJ2-5, with D maybe TRBD1 (5 bases). Germline loops: CDR1 MNHEY, CDR2 SVGAGI. The germline V and J ends were trimmed by 4 bases and 3 bases, with 9 bases remaining between them. The CDR3 is 13 amino acids. CDR3 sequence reads: CASSWGGKETQYF. In nucleotides, the CDR3 is TGTGCCAGCAGTTGGGGCGGCAAAGAGACCCAGTACTTC.

Here the CDR3 reads CASSLGREGPQETQYF. The CDR3 bases are TGTGCCAGCAGCTTAGGGCGGGAGGGCCCTCAAGAGACCCAGTACTTC. V and J are TRBV11-3 and TRBJ2-5, with 9 bases fitting TRBD2. V gave up 1 base and J gave up 2 bases; unmatched junction bases: 5. The V gene's germline CDR1 is SGHNT and CDR2 YENEEA. This CDR3 comprises 16 residues.

The rearrangement joins TRBV5-8 to TRBJ1-4; D is ambiguous. The CDR3 loop spans 15 amino acids. Trimming took 4 bases from V and 4 from J, leaving 14 bases between them. Germline-derived CDR1 and CDR2 are SGHTS and YDEGEE. In DNA form, the CDR3 reads TGTGCCAGCAGCGTGGAAGGGCGGGTTAATGAAAAACTGTTTTTT. Translating it yields CASSVEGRVNEKLFF. Variable domain in full (rest from reference TRBV5-8 and TRBJ1-4): EAGVTQSPTHLIKTRGQQATLRCSPISGHTSVYWYQQALGLGLQFLLWYDEGEERNRGNFPPRFSGRQFPNYSSELNVNALELEDSALYLCASSVEGRVNEKLFFGSGTQLSVL.

The V call is TRBV18, the J call TRBJ2-2, with D possibly TRBD1 on 5 matching bases. Per germline, CDR1 KGHSH and CDR2 LQKENI. The CDR3 totals 14 residues. Trimming took off 2 bases at V and 7 bases at J, with 11 bases between the two ends. DNA of the CDR3: TGTGCCAGCTCACCAGCGAGGACAAACGGGGAGCTGTTTTTT. Residues: CASSPARTNGELFF.

The chain joins TRBV2 to TRBJ1-2; D gene ambiguous. This CDR3 is built from 12 residues. Between the trimmed V and J ends, which lost 7 bases and 8 bases, there was a span of 14 bases. Germline CDR1 reads SNHLY; CDR2 reads FYNNEI. This CDR3 is CASTESGLGYTF. The CDR3 DNA is TGTGCCAGCACAGAGAGTGGGCTAGGCTACACCTTC.

This CDR3 reads CASSTWTGSYQETQYF. The CDR3 nucleotides read TGTGCCAGCAGCACGTGGACAGGGTCTTACCAAGAGACCCAGTACTTC. The chain joins TRBV5-6 to TRBJ2-5, with TRBD1 matching over 8 bases. The germline gives CDR1 SGHDT, CDR2 YYEEEE. This CDR3 region has 16 residues. Trimming at V came to 4 bases and at J to 0 bases, leaving 8 bases not matched to a gene.

This clone has a single count. This chain links TRBV19 with TRBJ2-7; tentative D call: TRBD1 (5 bases). V was shortened by 5 bases and J by 5 bases, with 13 bases between the two germline ends. The CDR3 length is 13 residues. The germline V gene encodes CDR1 LNHDA and CDR2 SQIVND (reference sequence). The CDR3 bases are TGTGCCAGTAGTTACCGGACACGAGACGAGCAGTACTTC. It is translated as CASSYRTRDEQYF.

V gene TRBV15 combines with J gene TRBJ2-5; 8 nucleotides match TRBD2. Trimming took 1 base from V and 2 from J; bases not matched to a gene: 6. The CDR3 runs to 16 residues. The V gene's germline CDR1 is LNHNV and CDR2 YYDKDF (reference sequence). Here the CDR3 reads CATSRATGGGQETQYF. DNA for the CDR3: TGTGCCACCAGCAGAGCAACGGGGGGGGGTCAAGAGACCCAGTACTTC. Full variable domain (remainder filled in from reference TRBV15 and TRBJ2-5): DAMVIQNPRYQVTQFGKPVTLSCSQTLNHNVMYWYQQKSSQAPKLLFHYYDKDFNNEADTPDNFQSRRPNTSFCFLDIRSPGLGDTAMYLCATSRATGGGQETQYFGPGTRLLVL.

The rearrangement joins TRBV7-2 to TRBJ2-2, with 8 bases matching TRBD2. The CDR3 is 14 residues long. CDR1 is SGHTA, CDR2 FQGNSA, per germline. The V and J ends lost 8 bases and 4 bases, in that order; junction bases with no gene match: 6. CDR3 loop: CASFGLATTGELFF. The CDR3 nucleotides read TGTGCCAGCTTCGGACTAGCAACCACCGGGGAGCTGTTTTTT.

The chain is built from TRBV30 and TRBJ1-1, with TRBD1 matching 7 bases. After removal of 0 bases from V and 5 bases from J, the junction contained 9 bases not matched to a gene. This CDR3 is built from 15 residues. Germline-derived CDR1 and CDR2 are GTSNPN and SVGIG (reference sequence). In DNA, the CDR3 is TGTGCCTGGAGTGTGTCAGGGGGAATGAGGACTGAAGCTTTCTTT. Its protein is CAWSVSGGMRTEAFF.

This clone was picked up a small number of times. The CDR3, as DNA: TGCAGCGTTGTTAGGGGTAATGAGCAGTTCTTC. As protein: CSVVRGNEQFF. This sequence joins TRBV29-1 and TRBJ2-1; D may be TRBD1 (5 bases). This CDR3 contains 11 residues. V was cut by 4 bases and J by 7 bases, with 8 bases left in between. The germline V gene has CDR1 SQVTM and CDR2 ANQGSEA.

The chain employs TRBV5-4 and TRBJ1-2; D gene uncertain. The V end lost 4 bases, the J end lost 3 bases, and 16 bases lay between the germline ends. The CDR3 covers 15 residues. CDR1 is SGHNT, CDR2 YYREEE, per germline (reference sequence). The CDR3 region is CASSRTGEEYYGYTF. The DNA for the CDR3 is TGTGCCAGCAGCCGTACCGGGGAGGAGTACTATGGCTACACCTTC.

The chain is built from TRBV28 and TRBJ2-7; possibly TRBD1 for D (6 bases). This CDR3 spans 13 amino acids. V gave up 6 bases and J gave up 3 bases, with 12 bases separating them. Germline CDR1 and CDR2: MDHEN and SYDVKM. The CDR3 loop reads CASSTGHRYEQYF. DNA of the CDR3: TGTGCCAGCAGCACGGGACATCGCTACGAGCAGTACTTC.

This clone was counted between two and nine times. This chain joins TRBV7-9 and TRBJ1-6, with 8 nucleotides matching TRBD1. CDR1 is SEHNR, CDR2 FQNEAQ, per germline (reference sequence). J was trimmed by 7 bases and V by 5 bases; bases with no gene match: 4. This CDR3 comprises 14 residues. The CDR3 loop is CASSPGDRNSPLHF. DNA for the CDR3: TGTGCCAGCAGCCCCGGGGACAGGAATTCACCCCTCCACTTT.